These T cell receptor beta chains were read from a single sample in a study of glioma-infiltrating T cells after dendritic cell vaccination. The assay was immunoSEQ multiplex PCR, and TCRdb's table has in-frame clones only and misses some. This table holds under 130,000 clones, almost 90% found once. This specimen consisted of blood, obtained after dendritic cell vaccination. These TCRs come from a human donor with glioblastoma. Each CDR3 is given with its conserved first and last residue. The D gene is left open where the match is weak. A clone size is listed for some rows: how often the clone was seen (once, few, many), or a class if it is expanded.

clone size	J gene	D gene	V gene	CDR3 DNA	CDR3 protein
.	TRBJ1-1	TRBD1	TRBV6-1	TGTGCCAGCAATTGGGGGACAGGGGGCACTGAAGCTTTCTTT	CASNWGTGGTEAFF
.	TRBJ1-1	TRBD1	TRBV13	TGTGCCAGCAGCGACCGGGACAGGGGGCTCTCAGCTTTCTTT	CASSDRDRGLSAFF
.	TRBJ1-5	TRBD1	TRBV15	TGTGCCACCAGCCGAGGACAGGGTGCTATACTAAGCAATCAGCCCCAGCATTTT	CATSRGQGAILSNQPQHF
once	TRBJ2-2	TRBD1	TRBV11-3	TGTGCCAGCACCCTCGGACAGGCTGCGAACACCGGGGAGCTGTTTTTT	CASTLGQAANTGELFF
.	TRBJ2-5	.	TRBV9	TGTGCCAGCAGCGTAGGAGGCCAAGAGACCCAGTACTTC	CASSVGGQETQYF
once	TRBJ2-4	TRBD2	TRBV11-2	TGTGCCAGCAGCTTAGTGGGAGGGGACTTATTAGCCAAAAACATTCAGTACTTC	CASSLVGGDLLAKNIQYF
once	TRBJ1-1	.	TRBV4-1	TGCGCCAGCAGCCAACCTGGAAAGGACAGCCAAGCTTTCTTT	CASSQPGKDSQAFF
.	TRBJ2-5	.	TRBV19	TGTGCCAGTAGAAACAGGGTCCAAGAGACCCAGTACTTC	CASRNRVQETQYF
.	TRBJ2-5	.	TRBV6-6	TGTGCCAGCAGTTTTCGACAGGATCTCGAGACCCAGTACTTC	CASSFRQDLETQYF
.	TRBJ2-6	.	TRBV6-4	TGTGCCAGCAGTGACACAGGGAGATCTGGGGCCAACGTCCTGACTTTC	CASSDTGRSGANVLTF
.	TRBJ1-2	TRBD1	TRBV4-2	TGTGCCAGCAGCCAATTCAGACAGGGCGGCTATGGCTACACCTTC	CASSQFRQGGYGYTF
.	TRBJ2-2	.	TRBV7-2	TGTGCCAGCAGGCAACAGGCGGCAGGGGAGCTGTTTTTT	CASRQQAAGELFF
.	TRBJ1-2	TRBD1	TRBV5-1	TGCGCCAGCAGCCCGGACAGGGTTAACTATGGCTACACCTTC	CASSPDRVNYGYTF
.	TRBJ1-4	.	TRBV7-2	TGTGCCAGCAGCGCGGGCCGAGGAAATGAAAAACTGTTTTTT	CASSAGRGNEKLFF
few	TRBJ2-2	.	TRBV7-7	TGTGCTAGCAGCTTAGGTGGGGGCGCAAGCGCCGGGGAGCTGTTTTTT	CASSLGGGASAGELFF
.	TRBJ2-2	.	TRBV6-6	TGTGCCAGCAGGGAAACAGGGACCGGGGAGCTGTTTTTT	CASRETGTGELFF
.	TRBJ1-2	TRBD1	TRBV5-1	TGCGCCAGCAGTTCGACAGGGGGCGCCTATGGCTACACCTTC	CASSSTGGAYGYTF
.	TRBJ2-1	.	TRBV11-2	TGTGCCAGCAGCCACGGGGTCGACAATGAGCAGTTCTTC	CASSHGVDNEQFF
.	TRBJ1-5	TRBD1	TRBV5-5	TGTGCCAGCAGCTACGGGACAGGCGTAGGTCAGCCCCAGCATTTT	CASSYGTGVGQPQHF
.	TRBJ1-1	.	TRBV5-4	TGTGCCAGCAGCCCCGGGGGGGGCACTGAAGCTTTCTTT	CASSPGGGTEAFF
.	TRBJ1-4	TRBD1	TRBV7-9	TGTGCCAGCAGCCCCCGACAGGGGGGCCGGAGTGAAAAACTGTTTTTT	CASSPRQGGRSEKLFF
once	TRBJ2-3	TRBD2	TRBV5-1	TGCGCCAGCAGCTTGGATAGCGGGAGCACAGATACGCAGTATTTT	CASSLDSGSTDTQYF
.	TRBJ2-5	TRBD2	TRBV5-1	TGCGCCAGCAGCTTGGCGCGTAGCGGGGGGGGAGAGACCCAGTACTTC	CASSLARSGGGETQYF
.	TRBJ2-2	.	TRBV2	TGTGCCAGCAGGGATACTAGCTTAGGGAACACCGGGGAGCTGTTTTTT	CASRDTSLGNTGELFF
.	TRBJ2-5	TRBD1	TRBV5-1	TGCGCCAGCGCCCCCGGGACAGGGGAAGAGACCCAGTACTTC	CASAPGTGEETQYF
.	TRBJ2-7	TRBD2	TRBV7-9	TGTGCCAGCAGCTCCGATAGGGTAGCGGGGTCCTACGAGCAGTACTTC	CASSSDRVAGSYEQYF
.	TRBJ2-7	TRBD2	TRBV29-1	TGCAGCGTTGAGTTTATGGCTAGCGGAGGCGAGCAGTACTTC	CSVEFMASGGEQYF
.	TRBJ2-5	.	TRBV7-9	TGTGCCAGCTCAAGCGGTTCTGGGGAGACCCAGTACTTC	CASSSGSGETQYF
.	TRBJ2-1	TRBD2	TRBV5-1	TGCGCCAGCAGCTTGGATGCGGGAGGGTCGTCCAATGAGCAGTTCTTC	CASSLDAGGSSNEQFF
.	TRBJ2-7	TRBD1	TRBV7-8	TGTGCCAGCAGAAAAGACAGGGCTTCCCCACCCTACGAGCAGTACTTC	CASRKDRASPPYEQYF
.	TRBJ2-3	.	TRBV7-6	TGTGCCAGCAGCTTAGCGAGTCGACAGCCGGCAGATACGCAGTATTTT	CASSLASRQPADTQYF
.	TRBJ2-7	TRBD1	TRBV29-1	TGCAGCGTTGCCCGGGACAGGGGTGGCTACGAGCAGTACTTC	CSVARDRGGYEQYF
.	TRBJ2-7	.	TRBV9	TGTGCCAGCAGCGCGACTAGTTCTTTCTACGAGCAGTACTTC	CASSATSSFYEQYF
.	TRBJ1-1	.	TRBV5-4	TGTGCCAGCAGCTCACCACAGGGTCGCACTGAAGCTTTCTTT	CASSSPQGRTEAFF
.	TRBJ1-5	.	TRBV7-2	TGTGCCAGCAGCCGACAGCCCAATCAGCCCCAGCATTTT	CASSRQPNQPQHF
.	TRBJ1-1	.	TRBV5-1	TGCGCCAGCAGACAGGAGATGAACACTGAAGCTTTCTTT	CASRQEMNTEAFF
.	TRBJ1-5	.	TRBV19	TGTGCCAGTAGTATGAGGGAGGGCAATCAGCCCCAGCATTTT	CASSMREGNQPQHF
few	TRBJ1-1	TRBD1	TRBV4-1	TGCGCCAGCAGCCAAGATGACAGGGTAGGGCGGGCAGCTTTCTTT	CASSQDDRVGRAAFF
.	TRBJ2-7	TRBD2	TRBV5-1	TGCGCCAGCAGTTCGGGACTAGCGGATCTCTCCTACGAGCAGTACTTC	CASSSGLADLSYEQYF
.	TRBJ1-2	.	TRBV5-5	TGTGCCAGCAGCTTGGGAGGGCTTGGCTACACCTTC	CASSLGGLGYTF
.	TRBJ2-2	TRBD1	TRBV27	TGTGCCAGCAGTTCTCTCACTACAGGGGACACCGGGGAGCTGTTTTTT	CASSSLTTGDTGELFF
once	TRBJ1-5	.	TRBV10-3	TGTGCCGTCCGAGGGGGGGCTGATCAGCCCCAGCATTTT	CAVRGGADQPQHF
.	TRBJ2-3	.	TRBV5-1	TGCGCCAGCAGCAACGTACAGGGGGAGGGAGATACGCAGTATTTT	CASSNVQGEGDTQYF
.	TRBJ2-2	.	TRBV19	TGTGCCAGTAGTATACGGGGGAACACCGGGGAGCTGTTTTTT	CASSIRGNTGELFF
.	TRBJ2-3	TRBD2	TRBV11-3	TGTGCCAGCAGCTTAGATCTAACTAGCGGGAGGGGAGATACGCAGTATTTT	CASSLDLTSGRGDTQYF
.	TRBJ1-5	.	TRBV18	TGTGCCAGCTCACCACCGTACAGGACCAATCAGCCCCAGCATTTT	CASSPPYRTNQPQHF
.	TRBJ1-3	.	TRBV19	TGTGCCAGTATCCTACGAGGGTCCCACACCATATATTTT	CASILRGSHTIYF